Below, 8 T cell receptor beta chains from the same sample are listed, as sequenced in a study of glioma-infiltrating T cells after dendritic cell vaccination. This sample's time point: after dendritic cell vaccination, including at tumor progression/relapse. Using immunoSEQ multiplex PCR, the repertoire was profiled, and TCRdb retains in-frame clones only, with some absent. The table has 91,000 or so clones, around 80% seen once. The source was blood, collected after dendritic cell vaccination. The receptors stem from a human donor with glioblastoma.

The chain is built from TRBV6-6 and TRBJ1-5; D not resolved. From germline, CDR1 is MNHNY and CDR2 SVGAGI (reference sequence). V lost 6 bases and J 7 bases, leaving 7 bases between the germline ends. CDR3 length: 11 amino acids. The chain's CDR3 is CASSPGQPQHF. The CDR3 bases are TGTGCCAGCAGCCCGGGACAGCCCCAGCATTTT.

This clone was counted once. V is TRBV7-9 and J is TRBJ2-3; 9 bases are shared with TRBD2. J gave up 2 bases and V 1 base, and 4 bases lay outside the gene matches. Germline assignment: CDR1 SEHNR and CDR2 FQNEAQ (reference sequence). This CDR3 comprises 16 residues. CDR3 sequence (DNA): TGTGCCAGCAGCTTAGGAGCGGGGGGTTACACAGATACGCAGTATTTT. It encodes CASSLGAGGYTDTQYF.

This rearrangement joins TRBV30 to TRBJ2-2, with 12 bases matching TRBD2. The germline CDR1 and CDR2 sequences are GTSNPN and SVGIG (reference sequence). Trimming at V came to 1 base and at J to 8 bases, leaving 5 bases not matched to a gene. The CDR3 contains 15 residues. CDR3 residues: CAWSGTSGVRGELFF. The CDR3 DNA reads TGTGCCTGGAGTGGGACTAGCGGGGTACGAGGGGAGCTGTTTTTT.

This chain uses TRBV4-1 with TRBJ2-3, with a possible D match to TRBD2 (5 bases). V was cut by 3 bases and J by 6 bases, with 16 bases left in between. The CDR3 loop spans 15 amino acids. The germline V gene has CDR1 MGHRA and CDR2 YSYEKL. CDR3 sequence (DNA): TGCGCCAGCAGCCAGGCCGGGATTGGTCAGGATACGCAGTATTTT. The encoded protein is CASSQAGIGQDTQYF.

The chain combines TRBV6-5 with TRBJ1-2, with D perhaps TRBD1 (6 bases). The CDR3 is made up of 14 amino acids. Germline CDR1 is MNHEY and CDR2 is SVGAGI. Trimming shortened V by 8 bases and J by 0 bases, and 13 bases separated the two germline ends. The DNA of the CDR3 is TGTGCCAGCGGCGGGGGCTCGCCTAACTATGGCTACACCTTC. It is translated as CASGGGSPNYGYTF.

This rearrangement joins TRBV6-1 to TRBJ2-3; D ambiguous. The ends were cut back, 6 bases at V and 3 bases at J, with 4 bases in the middle. The germline V gene encodes CDR1 MNHNS and CDR2 SASEGT. The CDR3 length is 11 residues. The CDR3, as DNA: TGTGCCAGCAGCCGGACAGATACGCAGTATTTT. As protein: CASSRTDTQYF.

The V and J genes are TRBV10-3 and TRBJ1-3; 7 nucleotides match TRBD1. This CDR3 contains 16 residues. With V trimmed by 2 bases and J by 4 bases, 8 bases remained unmatched. Germline V gene lookup returns CDR1 ENHRY and CDR2 SYGVKD. This CDR3 reads CAISERGGGGGNTIYF. In nucleotides, the CDR3 is TGTGCCATCAGTGAGCGCGGAGGAGGGGGCGGAAACACCATATATTTT.

This rearrangement joins TRBV27 to TRBJ2-7, with TRBD1 as a possible D gene (5 bases). The CDR3 is made up of 15 amino acids. The V end was cut by 6 bases, the J end by 4 bases, with 19 bases between. Looked up from germline, CDR1 is MNHEY and CDR2 is SMNVEV (reference sequence). CDR3 protein: CASSPSWGRKYEQYF. The CDR3 DNA reads TGTGCCAGCAGCCCGTCGTGGGGCAGGAAATACGAGCAGTACTTC.